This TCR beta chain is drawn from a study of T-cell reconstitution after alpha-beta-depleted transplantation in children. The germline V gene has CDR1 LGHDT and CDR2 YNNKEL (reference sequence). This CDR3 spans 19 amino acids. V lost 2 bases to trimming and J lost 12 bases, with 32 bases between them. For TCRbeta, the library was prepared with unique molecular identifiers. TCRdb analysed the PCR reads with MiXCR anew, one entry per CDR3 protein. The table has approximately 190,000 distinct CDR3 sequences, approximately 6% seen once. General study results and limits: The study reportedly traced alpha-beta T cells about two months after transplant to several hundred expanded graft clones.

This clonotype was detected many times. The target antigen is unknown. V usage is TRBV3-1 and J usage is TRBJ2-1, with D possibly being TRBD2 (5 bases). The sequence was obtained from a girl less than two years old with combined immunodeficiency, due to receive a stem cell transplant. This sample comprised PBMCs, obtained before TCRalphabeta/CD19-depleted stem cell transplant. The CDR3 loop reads CASSQPRTQTPGGLPRQFF. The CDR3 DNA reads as TGTGCCAGCAGCCAACCCCGTACCCAAACCCCTGGCGGGCTCCCGCGGCAGTTCTTC.